Each of the 27 T cell receptor beta chains below was sequenced from the same sample in a study of regulatory T cells in long-lasting Graves disease. Building the TCR beta libraries relied on iRepertoire HTBI primers, and CDR3 regions underwent Arm-PCR. MiXCR, run by TCRdb on the multiplex PCR reads, gives a single entry per CDR3 protein. The sample has about 300,000 distinct CDR3 sequences, approximately 20% seen once. The sample's time point: newly diagnosed GD, antithyroid drugs for less than 3 months. RNA isolated from PBMCs was used to make the TCR library. The specimen was peripheral blood mononuclear cells (PBMCs), collected at new diagnosis, from a patient treated with antithyroid drugs. The receptor set was obtained from a female donor with Graves disease.

Many counts were recorded for this clonotype. The V gene is TRBV19, the J gene TRBJ2-5, with 8 bases matching TRBD2. V lost 5 bases to trimming and J lost 4 bases; unmatched junction nucleotides: 12. CDR3 length: 16 amino acids. Per germline, CDR1 LNHDA and CDR2 SQIVND (reference sequence). The CDR3 sequence is CASSFATAGAVETQYF. The CDR3 DNA reads TGTGCCAGTAGTTTCGCAACAGCGGGAGCGGTAGAGACCCAGTACTTC.

Comments on this clonotype: This clone may be a read error of a much larger clone one base away. J is TRBJ1-2 and V is TRBV7-8; tentatively, D is TRBD1 (6 bases). The CDR3 is made up of 15 amino acids. Per the germline V gene, CDR1 is SGHVS and CDR2 is FQNEAQ. The CDR3 bases are TGTGCCTGCAGCTTAACGGACAGATCGGGCTATGGCTACACCTTC. Its translation: CACSLTDRSGYGYTF.

This clonotype has ten or more counts. The V gene is TRBV2, the J gene TRBJ1-1, with a tentative D call TRBD1 (5 bases). The CDR3 consists of 13 residues. V lost 6 bases and J lost 3, with 11 bases in between. From germline, CDR1 is SNHLY and CDR2 FYNNEI. In DNA form, the CDR3 reads TGTGCCAGCAGGACACGAGGGGACACTGAAGCTTTCTTT. It yields the protein CASRTRGDTEAFF.

Concerning this clonotype: A read error may explain this, as a much larger clone is one base away. This chain connects TRBV27 to TRBJ2-1; D call uncertain. Between the trimmed V and J ends, which lost 2 bases and 5 bases, there was a span of 10 bases. There are 14 residues in the CDR3. The V gene's germline CDR1 is MNHEY and CDR2 SMNVEV (reference sequence). The CDR3 is CASSLLTSHNEQFF. The CDR3, as DNA: TGTGCCAGCAGTTTACTGACGTCCCACAATGAGCAGTTCTTC.

This clonotype was seen many times. The chain uses TRBV12-3 or TRBV12-4 and TRBJ2-1; 9 nucleotides line up with TRBD2. The CDR3 has 15 residues. Trimming removed 5 bases from V and 7 bases from J; junction bases left unmatched: 9. The CDR3 nucleotides are TGTGCCAGCAGTCATATGACTAGCGGCAGGAATGAGCAGTTCTTC. It encodes CASSHMTSGRNEQFF.

The chain joins TRBV7-2 to TRBJ1-5, with a weak D call TRBD1 (5 bases). V was pared by 1 base and J by 3 bases, with 10 bases between. The CDR3 totals 15 residues. The germline V gene has CDR1 SGHTA and CDR2 FQGNSA. The DNA for the CDR3 is TGTGCCAGCAGCTTAGGGGGGACTGCCAATCAGCCCCAGCATTTT. This sequence encodes CASSLGGTANQPQHF.

The rearrangement joins TRBV2 to TRBJ2-3; TRBD2 matches 9 bases. Trimming took 9 bases from V and 4 from J; bases not matched to a gene: 5. In germline, CDR1 is SNHLY, CDR2 FYNNEI. The CDR3 is 13 amino acids. CDR3 loop: CASGLAHSDTQYF. The DNA of the CDR3 is TGTGCCAGTGGACTAGCGCATTCAGATACGCAGTATTTT.

As concerns this clonotype: This sequence may be a read error, since a much larger clone differs from it by one base. CDR3 in DNA: TGTGCCAGCAGTGAACCGGGACAGGGGGCAAGCGGCTACACCTTC. Its translation: CASSEPGQGASGYTF. The gene calls are TRBV6-1 and TRBJ1-2; 12 positions agree with TRBD1. This CDR3 region has 15 residues. V was pared by 2 bases and J by 8 bases, with 6 bases of the junction left unmatched. The germline V gene encodes CDR1 MNHNS and CDR2 SASEGT.

Comments on this clonotype: A much larger clone lies a single base off, so this may be a read error. The chain uses TRBV12-3 or TRBV12-4 and TRBJ2-1; a possible D gene is TRBD2 (6 bases). The CDR3 is 13 amino acids. Here the CDR3 DNA reads TGTGTCAGCAGCTCGTGGGGAGGCAGTGAGCAGTTCTTC. Residues: CVSSSWGGSEQFF.

V is TRBV4-2 and J is TRBJ2-3; possibly TRBD2 for D (5 bases). Trimming removed 4 bases at V and 4 bases at J, with 21 bases between. From germline, CDR1 is LGHNA and CDR2 YNFKEQ. The CDR3 is made up of 17 amino acids. DNA of the CDR3: TGTGCCAGCAGCCTGACGGAGGAGGAGTTTTCTGCAGATACGCAGTATTTT. Translating gives CASSLTEEEFSADTQYF.

The gene calls are TRBV29-1 and TRBJ2-3; D perhaps matches TRBD2 (6 bases). The tail of the sequence fits TRBJ2-7 better, so the J call may be wrong. Germline V gives CDR1 SQVTM, CDR2 ANQGSEA. The CDR3 runs to 13 residues. The CDR3 sequence: CSIQGGDVYEQYF. DNA of the CDR3: TGCAGTATCCAGGGAGGAGACGTTTACGAGCAGTACTTC.

This chain uses TRBV27 with TRBJ2-1; D not certain. This CDR3 has 14 amino acids. Germline CDR1 MNHEY, CDR2 SMNVEV (reference sequence). The germline V and J ends were trimmed by 5 bases and 10 bases, with 18 bases remaining between them. CDR3 DNA sequence: TGTGCCAGCAGTCTACTCCCGCCTCCACAGGAGCAGTTCTTC. Protein: CASSLLPPPQEQFF.

This clonotype has a count of ten or more. The chain couples TRBV13 to TRBJ2-1; 8 nucleotides line up with TRBD1. Trimming at V came to 5 bases and at J to 0 bases, leaving 6 bases not matched to a gene. CDR1 and CDR2 (germline): PRHDT, FYEKMQ (reference sequence). This CDR3 spans 16 amino acids. CDR3 residues: CASSRGTGSSYNEQFF. The DNA of the CDR3 is TGTGCCAGCAGCCGAGGGACAGGAAGCTCCTACAATGAGCAGTTCTTC.

This chain connects TRBV14 to TRBJ2-1, with 10 bases that match TRBD1. The CDR3 consists of 17 residues. V dropped 0 bases and J dropped 6; count of bases not matched to a gene: 8. From germline, CDR1 is SGHDN and CDR2 FVKESK. The CDR3 region is CASSQDPGTGVFNEQFF. CDR3 DNA sequence: TGTGCCAGCAGCCAAGATCCGGGGACAGGGGTATTCAATGAGCAGTTCTTC.

This CDR3 reads CASSQVDLIYEQYF. The CDR3 DNA reads TGTGCCAGCAGCCAAGTGGACTTAATCTACGAGCAGTACTTC. The rearrangement links TRBV28 to TRBJ2-7; D might be TRBD2 (5 bases). This CDR3 contains 14 residues. The germline V gene encodes CDR1 MDHEN and CDR2 SYDVKM. V gave up 6 bases and J gave up 3 bases, with 15 bases separating them.

To note about this clonotype: A much more abundant neighbour one base away suggests this may be a read error. As the CDR3 is not closed by the conserved phenylalanine or tryptophan, this likely results from a read error. The chain's CDR3 is CASGNSTGTEMNTEAFV. For the CDR3, the DNA is TGTGCCAGCGGCAACTCGACAGGGACCGAGATGAACACTGAAGCTTTCGTT. This chain connects TRBV6-5 to TRBJ1-1; 7 bases align to TRBD1. This CDR3 spans 17 amino acids. The V gene end was trimmed by 8 bases and the J gene end by 0 bases; junction bases not matched to a gene: 15. From germline, CDR1 is MNHEY and CDR2 SVGAGI.

This clonotype was seen once. A read error is possible here, since a much larger clone lies one base away. The chain links TRBV20-1 to TRBJ2-1, with a weak D call TRBD1 (5 bases). This CDR3 has 14 residues. V lost 5 bases, J lost 10 bases, and 21 bases lay in between. The germline gives CDR1 DFQATT, CDR2 SNEGSKA (reference sequence). The CDR3 here is CSASPQGEIHEQFF. The CDR3 nucleotides are TGCAGTGCTTCCCCTCAGGGCGAGATCCACGAGCAGTTCTTC.

The table lists this clonotype with many counts. The genes are TRBV2 and TRBJ2-2; 7 positions match TRBD1. J was trimmed by 3 bases and V by 5 bases; bases with no gene match: 6. Germline CDR1 reads SNHLY; CDR2 reads FYNNEI. This CDR3 has 15 amino acids. The CDR3 DNA is TGTGCCAGCAGTACTGGGACAGACTACACCGGGGAGCTGTTTTTT. Translation: CASSTGTDYTGELFF.

This clonotype has a count of ten or more. The rearrangement links TRBV7-9 to TRBJ2-7; 8 bases map to TRBD1. This CDR3 has 14 residues. V gave up 4 bases and J gave up 2 bases; unmatched junction bases: 4. CDR1 and CDR2 from the germline V gene are SEHNR and FQNEAQ (reference sequence). The CDR3 bases are TGTGCCAGCAGCTCACAGGGGGTCCCCTACGAGCAGTACTTC. This sequence encodes CASSSQGVPYEQYF.

This clonotype has at least ten counts. The rearrangement links TRBV7-9 to TRBJ1-2; D not certain. This CDR3 has 14 amino acids. V was trimmed by 5 bases and J by 8 bases, leaving 18 bases between them. Germline CDR1 SEHNR, CDR2 FQNEAQ (reference sequence). CDR3 nucleotide sequence: TGTGCCAGCAGCCGCCGGGTTGCCAATTCCGGCTACACCTTC. Residues: CASSRRVANSGYTF. The variable domain in full, completed from reference TRBV7-9 and TRBJ1-2, reads DTGVSQNPRHKITKRGQNVTFRCDPISEHNRLYWYRQTLGQGPEFLTYFQNEAQLEKSRLLSDRFSAERPKGSFSTLEIQRTEQGDSAMYLCASSRRVANSGYTFGSGTRLTVV.

This clonotype appeared a few times. V is TRBV24-1 and J is TRBJ2-2; D not resolved. V dropped 4 bases and J dropped 4 bases, with 3 bases sitting between them. Germline values: CDR1 KGHDR, CDR2 SFDVKD. The CDR3 sequence is 12 residues long. CDR3 loop: CATSESTGELFF. The CDR3 bases are TGTGCCACCAGTGAGAGCACCGGGGAGCTGTTTTTT.

This clonotype was picked up many times. The chain is built from TRBV9 and TRBJ2-7; no clear D. Trimming removed 0 bases from V and 2 bases from J, with 12 bases in between. The germline gives CDR1 SGDLS, CDR2 YYNGEE. The CDR3 is 15 amino acids. For the CDR3, the DNA is TGTGCCAGCAGCGTAGCTTCACAGATAACCTACGAGCAGTACTTC. Amino acid sequence: CASSVASQITYEQYF.

This clonotype has a handful of counts. This may arise from a read error, as a much more abundant clone is one base away. CDR3 sequence: CASSHSGTENGYAF. The CDR3 region has the DNA TGTGCCAGCAGTCACTCCGGGACAGAGAATGGCTACGCCTTC. This sequence joins TRBV28 and TRBJ1-2; 7 bases are a match to TRBD1. The germline V gene encodes CDR1 MDHEN and CDR2 SYDVKM. This CDR3 is 14 amino acids long.

In its sample, this clonotype was seen a few times. The chain has TRBV5-1 and TRBJ1-6, with D maybe TRBD1 (5 bases). The CDR3 totals 13 residues. Germline-derived CDR1 and CDR2 are SGHRS and YFSETQ. Trimming pared 7 bases from V and 8 bases from J, leaving 13 bases between. In nucleotides, the CDR3 is TGCGCCAGCGCCGCGGGGCGGGATTCACCCCTCCACTTT. Amino acids: CASAAGRDSPLHF. The full variable domain, rest sourced from reference TRBV5-1 and TRBJ1-6, is KAGVTQTPRYLIKTRGQQVTLSCSPISGHRSVSWYQQTPGQGLQFLFEYFSETQRNKGNFPGRFSGRQFSNSRSEMNVSTLELGDSALYLCASAAGRDSPLHFGNGTRLTVT.

This clonotype was detected many times. The gene calls are TRBV29-1 and TRBJ1-4, with unresolved D. V lost 0 bases and J lost 8, with 13 bases in between. This CDR3 has 14 residues. Germline V gene data show CDR1 as SQVTM and CDR2 as ANQGSEA. The CDR3 here is CSVEDGVFGEKLFF. In DNA form, the CDR3 reads TGCAGCGTTGAAGATGGCGTCTTTGGGGAAAAACTGTTTTTT.

As regards this clonotype: A much larger clone lies a single base off, so this may be a read error. The chain carries TRBV29-1 and TRBJ1-2, with a weak D call TRBD1 (6 bases). CDR3 length: 12 residues. V was pared by 6 bases and J by 4 bases, with 12 bases between. The V gene's germline CDR1 is SQVTM and CDR2 ANQGSEA. CDR3 DNA sequence: TGCAGCGTGGTGGACAGCATCTATGGCTACACCTTC. Translating it yields CSVVDSIYGYTF.

Note on this clonotype: A clone one base away is much larger, so this may be a read error. The chain uses TRBV19 and TRBJ2-7; possibly TRBD1 or TRBD2 for D (5 bases each). Germline V gene lookup returns CDR1 LNHDA and CDR2 SQIVND (reference sequence). Trimming removed 3 bases from V and 6 bases from J, with 18 bases in between. The CDR3 length is 15 residues. The CDR3 reads CASSMGTPPFAEQYF. The CDR3, as DNA: TGTGCCAGTAGTATGGGGACGCCCCCCTTTGCCGAGCAGTACTTC. The variable domain in full, completed from reference TRBV19 and TRBJ2-7, reads DGGITQSPKYLFRKEGQNVTLSCEQNLNHDAMYWYRQDPGQGLRLIYYSQIVNDFQKGDIAEGYSVSREKKESFPLTVTSAQKNPTAFYLCASSMGTPPFAEQYFGPGTRLTVT.